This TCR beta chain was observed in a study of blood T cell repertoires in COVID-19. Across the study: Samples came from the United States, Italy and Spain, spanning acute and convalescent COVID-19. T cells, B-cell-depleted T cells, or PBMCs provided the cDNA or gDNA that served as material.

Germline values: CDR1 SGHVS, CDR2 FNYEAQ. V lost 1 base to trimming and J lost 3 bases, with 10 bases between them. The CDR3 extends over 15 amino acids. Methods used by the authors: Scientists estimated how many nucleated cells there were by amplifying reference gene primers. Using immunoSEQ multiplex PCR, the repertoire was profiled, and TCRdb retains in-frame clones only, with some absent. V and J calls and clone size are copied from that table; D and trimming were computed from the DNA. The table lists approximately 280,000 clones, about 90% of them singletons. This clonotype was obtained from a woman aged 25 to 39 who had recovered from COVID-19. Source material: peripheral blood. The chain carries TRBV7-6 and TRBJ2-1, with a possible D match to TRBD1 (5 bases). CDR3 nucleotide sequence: TGTGCCAGCAGCTTAGAAGGGGAACTCTACAATGAGCAGTTCTTC. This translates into CASSLEGELYNEQFF.